This is a list of T cell receptor beta chains from one sample in a study of OX40 agonist ivuxolimab in advanced cancers. Using immunoSEQ multiplex PCR, the repertoire was profiled, and TCRdb retains in-frame clones only, with some absent. The data show 70,000 or so clones, roughly 86% seen once. Sequenced material: CD4+ or CD8+ T cells sorted from blood, taken in a trial of the OX40 agonist ivuxolimab. The receptors derive from an adult with an advanced solid tumor such as melanoma, head and neck, liver or kidney cancer. The CDR3 runs from the conserved cysteine through the conserved F or W. Fields, in order: clone size, J gene, D gene, V gene, CDR3 DNA, CDR3 protein. D genes are given only for firm matches. Only some rows state a clone size, as once, few, many or a class for expanded clones.

>-|TRBJ1-6|-|TRBV7-3
TGTGCCAGCAGCCCGACGGACAGAGGGCCCCTCCACTTT
CASSPTDRGPLHF
>few|TRBJ1-2|-|TRBV9
TGTGCCAGCAGCGTAGGACAGTCCTATGGCTACACCTTC
CASSVGQSYGYTF
>-|TRBJ1-1|-|TRBV6-1
TGTGCCAGCAGTGCCGTTGGGTGGGTCGCTGAAGCTTTCTTT
CASSAVGWVAEAFF
>-|TRBJ1-1|-|TRBV9
TGTGCCAGCAGCGCAAGAGGGGGACAGAACACTGAAGCTTTCTTT
CASSARGGQNTEAFF
>-|TRBJ2-5|-|TRBV30
TGTGCCTGGAGTGTACAAGAGACCCAGTACTTC
CAWSVQETQYF
>-|TRBJ2-5|-|TRBV5-1
TGCGCCAGCAGCTTGGAGGGAAACCAAGAGACCCAGTACTTC
CASSLEGNQETQYF
>-|TRBJ2-2|TRBD1|TRBV7-9
TGTGCCAGCAGATGGGACAGCAACACCGGGGAGCTGTTTTTT
CASRWDSNTGELFF
>-|TRBJ2-3|-|TRBV5-4
TGTGCCAGCAGCTTGGACACGCGGGATACGCAGTATTTT
CASSLDTRDTQYF
>-|TRBJ2-2|-|TRBV11-3
TGTGCCAGCAGCTTAGTTTGGGGTACCGGGGAGCTGTTTTTT
CASSLVWGTGELFF
>-|TRBJ2-7|TRBD2|TRBV11-2
TGTGCCAGCGGAACTAGCGGGGGCACCTACGAGCAGTACTTC
CASGTSGGTYEQYF
>-|TRBJ1-5|-|TRBV2
TGTGCCAGCAGTGTTCAGGGAGGGAATCAGCCCCAGCATTTT
CASSVQGGNQPQHF
>-|TRBJ1-2|TRBD1|TRBV10-2
TGCGCCAGCAGTGGGACGGGGACAGCCAACTATGGCTACACCTTC
CASSGTGTANYGYTF
>-|TRBJ2-1|-|TRBV6-5
TGTGCCAGCAGTTACTCGGGTCAGACCAATGAGCAGTTCTTC
CASSYSGQTNEQFF
>-|TRBJ2-3|-|TRBV5-1
TGCGCCAGCAGCGCACAGGGGACTTCGACGCAGTATTTT
CASSAQGTSTQYF
>-|TRBJ1-6|-|TRBV15
TGTGCCACCAGCAGCGGCAGCTCCTATAATTCACCCCTCCACTTT
CATSSGSSYNSPLHF
>once|TRBJ2-2|TRBD1|TRBV4-3
TGCGCCAGCAGCCCCCACTGGGGGACAGAGAACACCGGGGAGCTGTTTTTT
CASSPHWGTENTGELFF
>-|TRBJ2-5|TRBD2|TRBV7-2
TGTGCCAGCAGCCGATGGACTAGCGGGGGTTCAGAGACCCAGTACTTC
CASSRWTSGGSETQYF
>-|TRBJ1-5|-|TRBV10-1
TGCGCCAGCAGTACGGGTTACCAGCCCCAGCATTTT
CASSTGYQPQHF
>-|TRBJ1-5|TRBD1|TRBV4-3
TGCGCCAGCAGCCAAGGGACAGGGTCGGGCAATCAGCCCCAGCATTTT
CASSQGTGSGNQPQHF
>-|TRBJ1-4|-|TRBV6-1
TGTGCCAGCAGTGAGGAAGGGTTACAAACTAATGAAAAACTGTTTTTT
CASSEEGLQTNEKLFF
>-|TRBJ2-3|TRBD2|TRBV30
TGTGCCCGGGGGGTGGGTAGCGGTAGCACAGATACGCAGTATTTT
CARGVGSGSTDTQYF
>-|TRBJ1-6|-|TRBV27
TGTGCCAGCAGTAGTGGGATAGATAATTCACCCCTCCACTTT
CASSSGIDNSPLHF
>once|TRBJ1-1|-|TRBV13
TGTGCCAGCAGCCCCCCGGGTACGGGCACTGAAGCTTTCTTT
CASSPPGTGTEAFF
>-|TRBJ2-1|TRBD2|TRBV5-1
TGCGCCAGCAGCGGAATTGTGGGAGGGCCACGGAATGAGCAGTTCTTC
CASSGIVGGPRNEQFF
>-|TRBJ1-1|TRBD1|TRBV5-4
TGTGCCAGCAGCCCGGGACAGTCGAACACTGAAGCTTTCTTT
CASSPGQSNTEAFF
>-|TRBJ1-5|TRBD1|TRBV28
TGTGCCAGCAGAGACCCGGGACAGAATCAGCCCCAGCATTTT
CASRDPGQNQPQHF
>-|TRBJ2-1|-|TRBV6-1
TGTGCCAGCAGTGCAGTTCAGGTGGATGAGCAGTTCTTC
CASSAVQVDEQFF
>-|TRBJ2-7|-|TRBV7-2
TGTGCCAGCAGCTTAGCGCCGGAGACGCCCCAGTACTTC
CASSLAPETPQYF
>-|TRBJ1-6|-|TRBV19
TGTGCCAGTAGTACGGTTCAGGGTCCCAGCGGTTCACCCCTCCACTTT
CASSTVQGPSGSPLHF
>-|TRBJ2-1|-|TRBV7-8
TGTGCCAGCAGCCCCTCAGACGTAGTCCTGGGTGAGCAGTTCTTC
CASSPSDVVLGEQFF
>-|TRBJ2-1|TRBD2|TRBV7-8
TGTGCCAGCAGCTTATTAGGCGGGAGCTCCTACAATGAGCAGTTCTTC
CASSLLGGSSYNEQFF
>-|TRBJ2-4|-|TRBV7-9
TGTGCCAGCAGCTTTGACTCCAAGGTTGACATTCAGTACTTC
CASSFDSKVDIQYF